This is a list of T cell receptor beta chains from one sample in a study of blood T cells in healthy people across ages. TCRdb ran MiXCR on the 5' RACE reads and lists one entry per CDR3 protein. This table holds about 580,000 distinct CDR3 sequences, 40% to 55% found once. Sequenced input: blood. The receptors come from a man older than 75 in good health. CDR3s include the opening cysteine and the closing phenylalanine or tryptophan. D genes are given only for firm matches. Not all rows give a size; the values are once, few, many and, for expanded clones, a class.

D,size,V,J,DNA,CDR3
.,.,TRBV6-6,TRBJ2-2,TGTGCCAGCAGGGGGACATTTACCGGGGAGCTGTTTTTT,CASRGTFTGELFF
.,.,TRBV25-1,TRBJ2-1,TGTGCCAGCAGCCTCGTCAAGGGGGGCTACAATGAGCAGTTCTTC,CASSLVKGGYNEQFF
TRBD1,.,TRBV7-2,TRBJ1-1,TGTGCCAGCAGCTGGGGACAGGGGAACACTGAAGCTTTCTTT,CASSWGQGNTEAFF
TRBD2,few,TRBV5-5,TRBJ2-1,TGTGCCAGCAGTGCCAGCGGGGGAAGGGAGCAGTTCTTC,CASSASGGREQFF
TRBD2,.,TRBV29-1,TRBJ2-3,TGCGGCTACAGACTAGCGGGGGCTACGCAGTATTTT,CGYRLAGATQYF
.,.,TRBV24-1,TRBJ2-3,TGTGCCACCAGTGATGGCCCCACAGATACGCAGTATTTT,CATSDGPTDTQYF
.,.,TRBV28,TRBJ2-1,TGTGCCAGCAGCCCTGGGCGGGACCTCTACAATGAGCAGTTCTTC,CASSPGRDLYNEQFF
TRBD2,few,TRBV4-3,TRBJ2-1,TGCGCCAGCAGCCAAGTTGTGTTCGGAGCGGGAGTCGTCGATGAGCAGTTCTTC,CASSQVVFGAGVVDEQFF
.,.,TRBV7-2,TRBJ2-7,TGTGCCAACAGGCCCGCTGGGGACTTCTCCTACGAGCAGTACTTC,CANRPAGDFSYEQYF
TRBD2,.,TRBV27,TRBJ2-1,TGTGCCAGCAGTTTATATACCACCCGGGGACTAGCGGCATCCTACAATGAGCAGTTCTTC,CASSLYTTRGLAASYNEQFF
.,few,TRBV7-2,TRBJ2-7,TGTGCCAGCAGCTTAGCAATGACCGTTATGTACGAGCAGTACTTC,CASSLAMTVMYEQYF
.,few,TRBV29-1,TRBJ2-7,TGCAGCGTGGGAGGGGGAAAAGGGGCCTACGAGCAGTACTTC,CSVGGGKGAYEQYF
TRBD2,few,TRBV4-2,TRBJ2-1,TGTGCCAGCAGCCAAGGGGGCCGTCAGCGGGGGGGTTATGAGCAGTTCTTC,CASSQGGRQRGGYEQFF
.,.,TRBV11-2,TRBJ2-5,TGTGCCAGCACCCCTCAAGGGACCCAGTACTTC,CASTPQGTQYF
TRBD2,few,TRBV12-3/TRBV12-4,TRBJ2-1,TGTGCCAGCAGTCCCCAGGGACTAGCGGGAGTAGGGGCCTACAATGAGCAGTTCTTC,CASSPQGLAGVGAYNEQFF
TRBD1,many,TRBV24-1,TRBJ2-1,TGTGCCACCAGTGATCCGGACAGGTGGTTCAATGAGCAGTTCTTC,CATSDPDRWFNEQFF
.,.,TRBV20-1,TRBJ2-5,TGCAGTGCGGCGCAAGAGACCCAGTACTTC,CSAAQETQYF
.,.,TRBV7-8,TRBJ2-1,TGTGCCAGCAGCTTAGCCGTGGGCTACTTAAGGGAGCAGTTCTTC,CASSLAVGYLREQFF
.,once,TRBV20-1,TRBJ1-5,TGCAGTGCTGCCCACCTCGGTCAGCCCCAGCATTTT,CSAAHLGQPQHF
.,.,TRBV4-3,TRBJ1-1,TGCGCCAGCAGCCAAGAGGGGTCCCGGGGGGATGAAGCTTTCTTT,CASSQEGSRGDEAFF
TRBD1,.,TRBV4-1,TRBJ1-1,TGCGCCAGCAGCCAAGTAGGGGGCAACGGAGCTTTCTTT,CASSQVGGNGAFF
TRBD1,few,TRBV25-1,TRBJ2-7,TGTGCCAGCAGTGGGTTCCTCCGGGACAGGGATCCGTACGAGCAGTACTTC,CASSGFLRDRDPYEQYF
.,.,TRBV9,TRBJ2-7,TGTGCCAGCAGCGCCCCGGATGAATACAATGAGCAGTACTTC,CASSAPDEYNEQYF
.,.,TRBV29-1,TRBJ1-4,TGCAGCGTTGGAGGTTACCTCGGACAGCCGAATGAAAAACTGTTTTTT,CSVGGYLGQPNEKLFF
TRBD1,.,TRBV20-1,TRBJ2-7,TGCAGTGCTTTCCCTAGACAGGGAACCTACGAGCAGTACTTC,CSAFPRQGTYEQYF
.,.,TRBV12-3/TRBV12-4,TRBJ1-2,TGTGCCAGCAGTTTATGGGGGCGAGGCTACACCTTC,CASSLWGRGYTF
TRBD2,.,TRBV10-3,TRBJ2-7,TGTGCCATCAGTGAGGGGGGACTAGGGGCTCGCGAGCAGTACTTC,CAISEGGLGAREQYF
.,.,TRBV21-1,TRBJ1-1,TGTGCCAGCAGCAAAGCCGTCGAGACACCGAACACTGAAGCTTTCTTT,CASSKAVETPNTEAFF
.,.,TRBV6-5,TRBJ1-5,TGTGCCGGCAGGGTAGCGAACAATCAGCCCCAGCATTTT,CAGRVANNQPQHF
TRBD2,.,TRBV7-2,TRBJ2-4,TGTGCCAGCAGACGAAGCGGGGGGCGAAACATTCAGTACTTC,CASRRSGGRNIQYF
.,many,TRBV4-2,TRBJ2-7,TGTGCCAGCAGCCAAGCCAGGGACATGGGCTACGAGCAGTACTTC,CASSQARDMGYEQYF
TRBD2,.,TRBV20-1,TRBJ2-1,TGCAGTGCTAGAGATCGTGGCGGGAGCTCCTACAATGAGCAGTTCTTC,CSARDRGGSSYNEQFF
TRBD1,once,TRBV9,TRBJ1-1,TGTGCCAGCAGCGCAAACCGGGACAGGGGGAAAACTGAAGCTTTCTTT,CASSANRDRGKTEAFF
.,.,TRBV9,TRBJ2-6,TGTGCCAGCAGCGTAGTTGGCAGGAGCACCTCTGGGGCCAACGTCCTGACTTTC,CASSVVGRSTSGANVLTF
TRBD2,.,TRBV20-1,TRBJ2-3,TGCAGTGCTAGAGTTAACGGGGGGGCCTTTTTTACAGATACGCAGTATTTT,CSARVNGGAFFTDTQYF
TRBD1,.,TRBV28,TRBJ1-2,TGTGCCAGCACCAGACAGGGGGCGAGTAACTATGGCTACACCTTC,CASTRQGASNYGYTF
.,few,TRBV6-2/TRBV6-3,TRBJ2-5,TGTGCCAGCAGTTTTCTCAGGACTCAAGAGACCCAGTACTTC,CASSFLRTQETQYF
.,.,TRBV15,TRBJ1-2,TGTGCCACCAGCAGAGATAGAGGGGTTAACTATGGCTACACCTTC,CATSRDRGVNYGYTF
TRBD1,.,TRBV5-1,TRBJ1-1,TGCGCCAGCCTCCGGGACAGGGGTCGAAACACTGAAGCTTTCTTT,CASLRDRGRNTEAFF
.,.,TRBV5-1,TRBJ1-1,TGCGCCAGCAGACCAATGACAGCGAACACTGAAGCTTTCTTT,CASRPMTANTEAFF
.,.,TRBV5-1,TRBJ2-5,TGCGCCAGCAGCCTACAGGGTGGTGGCTGGCTGGGGGAGACCCAGTACTTC,CASSLQGGGWLGETQYF
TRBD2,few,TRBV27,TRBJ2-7,TGTGCCAGCAGTGGTACCTGGACTAGCGGGAGCTACGAGCAGTACTTC,CASSGTWTSGSYEQYF
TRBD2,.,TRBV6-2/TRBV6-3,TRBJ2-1,TGTGCCAGCAGTTACGCGGGAGTCCCCTACAATGAGCAGTTCTTC,CASSYAGVPYNEQFF
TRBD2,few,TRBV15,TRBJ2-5,TGTGCCACCAGCAGAGATCGGACTAGCGGCATGACCCAGTACTTC,CATSRDRTSGMTQYF